The 32 T cell receptor beta chains below all came from one sample that was sequenced in a study of regulatory T cells in long-lasting Graves disease. Time point: newly diagnosed GD, antithyroid drugs for less than 3 months. The TCR library was made from RNA extracted from PBMCs. Arm-PCR of CDR3 regions with iRepertoire HTBI primers generated TCR beta libraries. One entry per CDR3 protein, called by TCRdb with MiXCR from the multiplex PCR reads. The data contain some 490,000 distinct CDR3 sequences, more than 10% of them singletons. These data also featured in a second study, about T cells in Graves' hyperthyroidism and ophthalmopathy.

The source material was peripheral blood mononuclear cells (PBMCs), sampled at new diagnosis, from a patient treated with antithyroid drugs. The receptor set was obtained from a woman in her 30s with Graves disease.

The J gene is TRBJ2-3, the V gene TRBV28; D possibly corresponds to TRBD1 (6 bases). CDR1 is MDHEN, CDR2 SYDVKM, per germline. CDR3 size: 12 residues. The V gene lost 7 bases and the J gene lost 9 bases, with 14 bases spanning the gap. Written as DNA, the CDR3 is TGTGCCAGCAACTTACAGGGACCCACGCAGTATTTT. It is translated as CASNLQGPTQYF.

Only a few counts were recorded for this clonotype. V and J are TRBV19 and TRBJ2-1; the D gene is possibly TRBD2 (5 bases). The CDR3 runs to 15 residues. Germline CDR1 LNHDA, CDR2 SQIVND (reference sequence). With 5 bases removed from V and 0 bases from J, the gap between germline ends came to 11 bases. CDR3 sequence reads: CASSWGANSYNEQFF. DNA of the CDR3: TGTGCCAGTAGTTGGGGAGCAAACTCCTACAATGAGCAGTTCTTC.

This clonotype occurred many times. The chain has TRBV14 and TRBJ2-7; D is unclear. CDR3 length: 13 amino acids. Per germline, CDR1 SGHDN and CDR2 FVKESK. Trimming shortened V by 0 bases and J by 5 bases, and 8 bases separated the two germline ends. CDR3 region: CASSQESTDEQYF. CDR3 bases: TGTGCCAGCAGCCAAGAGAGTACCGACGAGCAGTACTTC.

A few counts support this clonotype. This rearrangement joins TRBV7-9 to TRBJ2-1, with 9 bases lining up with TRBD1. Germline V gene data show CDR1 as SEHNR and CDR2 as FQNEAQ (reference sequence). Germline trimming cut 4 bases from V and 3 bases from J; bases unmatched to any gene: 4. The CDR3 has 15 residues. The chain's CDR3 is CASSSQGALYNEQFF. The CDR3 nucleotides are TGTGCCAGCAGCTCACAGGGGGCGCTCTACAATGAGCAGTTCTTC.

The chain employs TRBV20-1 and TRBJ1-5; D might be TRBD1 (6 bases). In germline, CDR1 is DFQATT, CDR2 SNEGSKA (reference sequence). The CDR3 sequence is 15 residues long. V lost 2 bases, J lost 0 bases, and 11 bases lay in between. The CDR3 bases are TGCAGTGCTAGAAGGGGGGAAAATAGCAATCAGCCCCAGCATTTT. Its translation is CSARRGENSNQPQHF.

A note on this clonotype: It may be a read error: a sequence one base away is much more abundant. The chain recombines TRBV11-2 with TRBJ2-7, with a tentative D call TRBD2 (5 bases). Per germline, CDR1 SGHAT and CDR2 FQNNGV. There are 11 residues in the CDR3. The DNA for the CDR3 is TGTGACAGCAGCGGACCGTGGGAGCAGTACTTC. This translates into CDSSGPWEQYF.

This clonotype was seen at least ten times. The chain is built from TRBV7-2 and TRBJ2-7; 7 positions match TRBD1. The CDR3 is made up of 13 amino acids. The trim removed 5 bases at V and 7 bases at J, leaving 8 bases unmatched. CDR1 is SGHTA and CDR2 is FQGNSA in the germline V gene. This CDR3 is CASSLTGVGEQYF. CDR3 DNA sequence: TGTGCCAGCAGCCTAACAGGGGTGGGAGAGCAGTACTTC. The full variable domain, its missing parts supplied by reference TRBV7-2 and TRBJ2-7, is GAGVSQSPSNKVTEKGKDVELRCDPISGHTALYWYRQSLGQGLEFLIYFQGNSAPDKSGLPSDRFSAERTGGSVSTLTIQRTQQEDSAVYLCASSLTGVGEQYFGPGTRLTVT.

The sample holds many counts of this clonotype. This rearrangement joins TRBV12-3 or TRBV12-4 to TRBJ1-1; a weak D match, TRBD1 (6 bases). The CDR3 extends over 12 amino acids. V shed 3 bases and J shed 7 bases, with 9 bases lying between them. The CDR3 region has the DNA TGTGCCAGCAGTTTTGCGGACAGTGAAGCTTTCTTT. Translated, it gives CASSFADSEAFF.

This clonotype was picked up a small number of times. The chain recombines TRBV19 with TRBJ1-5; D remains unclear. CDR1 is LNHDA and CDR2 is SQIVND in the germline V gene (reference sequence). The CDR3 contains 13 residues. Between the trimmed V and J ends, which lost 6 bases and 0 bases, there was a span of 6 bases. The CDR3 sequence: CASSVASNQPQHF. CDR3 bases: TGTGCCAGTAGCGTAGCTAGCAATCAGCCCCAGCATTTT.

This clonotype turned up a few times. The chain links TRBV18 to TRBJ2-1, with 7 bases identical to TRBD2. CDR1 is KGHSH, CDR2 LQKENI, per germline. V shed 8 bases and J 8 bases; nucleotides not matched to a gene: 9. The CDR3 has 13 amino acids. The CDR3 loop reads CASRAGVKDEQFF. The CDR3 DNA reads as TGTGCCAGCAGGGCGGGAGTAAAGGATGAGCAGTTCTTC.

This clonotype appeared a few times. Germline and junction disagree at one end, which may indicate a read error. The chain joins TRBV18 to TRBJ2-7; D not resolved. The CDR3 has 16 residues. CDR1 is KGHSH, CDR2 LQKENI, per germline. The CDR3 is CASSPNPTIRSYGQYF. CDR3 nucleotides: TGTGCCAGCTCACCAAATCCGACGATTCGATCCTACGGGCAGTACTTC.

This clonotype was detected ten times or more. The chain couples TRBV2 to TRBJ1-6, with 7 bases aligning to TRBD1. This CDR3 has 13 amino acids. CDR1 SNHLY and CDR2 FYNNEI come from the germline V gene. V lost 7 bases and J lost 8; bases outside the gene matches: 5. The CDR3 loop is CASTPDRDSPLHF. CDR3 nucleotide sequence: TGTGCCAGCACCCCCGACAGGGATTCACCCCTCCACTTT.

A few counts support this clonotype. The chain is built from TRBV6-2 or TRBV6-3 and TRBJ1-3; the D is unclear. The CDR3 length is 13 residues. Germline lookup yields CDR1 MNHEY and CDR2 SVGEGT. V lost 5 bases and J 5 bases, leaving 10 bases between the germline ends. CDR3 DNA: TGTGCCAGCAGTGAAACTTCTCGAAACACCATATATTTT. The encoded protein is CASSETSRNTIYF.

The chain is built from TRBV24-1 and TRBJ2-3; 9 bases are shared with TRBD1. Germline loops: CDR1 KGHDR, CDR2 SFDVKD. The CDR3 is 13 residues long. The J segment lost 2 bases and the V segment lost 9 bases, leaving 2 bases of the junction unmatched. CDR3 DNA: TGTGCCACCGGACAGGGGTCCACAGATACGCAGTATTTT. Translated, it gives CATGQGSTDTQYF.

This clonotype has ten or more counts. This sequence joins TRBV12-3 or TRBV12-4 and TRBJ1-2; tentatively, D is TRBD1 (6 bases). CDR3 size: 14 residues. The V end lost 5 bases, the J end lost 10 bases, and 20 bases lay between the germline ends. CDR3 in amino acids: CASSIGRGPDLYTF. For the CDR3, the DNA is TGTGCCAGCAGTATCGGACGGGGGCCAGATCTCTACACCTTC.

This clonotype has a count of ten or more. The chain carries TRBV7-9 and TRBJ1-2; D not certain. V was clipped by 0 bases and J by 3 bases, with 11 bases between them. The CDR3 totals 15 residues. Germline V gives CDR1 SEHNR, CDR2 FQNEAQ (reference sequence). The CDR3 spells CASSLASGPYYGYTF. CDR3 coding DNA: TGTGCCAGCAGCTTAGCGTCCGGTCCTTACTATGGCTACACCTTC. Filled out from reference TRBV7-9 and TRBJ1-2, the complete variable domain reads DTGVSQNPRHKITKRGQNVTFRCDPISEHNRLYWYRQTLGQGPEFLTYFQNEAQLEKSRLLSDRFSAERPKGSFSTLEIQRTEQGDSAMYLCASSLASGPYYGYTFGSGTRLTVV.

This rearrangement joins TRBV12-3 or TRBV12-4 to TRBJ1-1; D not resolved. The CDR3 contains 14 residues. V lost 3 bases and J lost 1, with 9 bases in between. The CDR3 DNA reads TGTGCCAGCAGTTTCGGCAGATGGAACACTGAAGCTTTCTTT. Protein product: CASSFGRWNTEAFF.

The V and J genes are TRBV5-1 and TRBJ1-1, with a weak D call TRBD1 (5 bases). Germline values: CDR1 SGHRS, CDR2 YFSETQ. With 6 bases removed from V and 8 bases from J, the gap between germline ends came to 17 bases. The CDR3 is made up of 13 amino acids. The CDR3 bases are TGCGCCAGCACCTCCGGCGGGGGTGAGGAAGCTTTCTTT. It is translated as CASTSGGGEEAFF.

Comment on this clonotype: A much more abundant neighbour one base away suggests this may be a read error. The rearrangement uses TRBV6-1 and TRBJ1-1, with D perhaps matching TRBD1 (5 bases). The CDR3 contains 14 residues. CDR1 is MNHNS and CDR2 is SASEGT in the germline V gene. The CDR3 region is CTSSETAMNTEAFF. CDR3 nucleotide sequence: TGTACCAGCAGTGAGACAGCCATGAACACTGAAGCTTTCTTT.

The table lists this clonotype with many counts. V gene TRBV29-1 combines with J gene TRBJ2-3; TRBD2 agrees at 12 bases. The ends lost 7 bases at V and 5 bases at J; junction bases unmatched: 1. There are 12 residues in the CDR3. Germline CDR1 SQVTM, CDR2 ANQGSEA. DNA for the CDR3: TGCAGCGGGGGACTAGCGGGAGATACGCAGTATTTT. Translating gives CSGGLAGDTQYF.

Regarding this clonotype: Given a much more abundant clone one base away, this may be a read error. The chain carries TRBV3-1 and TRBJ2-1, with D perhaps TRBD2 (5 bases). The CDR3 runs to 14 residues. Trimming cost V 4 bases and J 10 bases, with 17 bases left between them. Per germline, CDR1 LGHDT and CDR2 YNNKEL (reference sequence). The CDR3 nucleotides read TGTGCCAGCAGCCCAATAGGACTCCCCTACGAGCAGTTCTTC. Protein product: CASSPIGLPYEQFF.

This clonotype occurred many times. The chain carries TRBV28 and TRBJ2-3; no clear D gene. V was pared by 6 bases and J by 4 bases, with 14 bases between. Germline V lookup: CDR1 MDHEN, CDR2 SYDVKM. This CDR3 region has 14 residues. The CDR3 loop reads CASSFWQAPDTQYF. The DNA of the CDR3 is TGTGCCAGCAGCTTCTGGCAGGCCCCAGATACGCAGTATTTT. Looking up the rest from reference TRBV28 and TRBJ2-3 gives the full variable domain: DVKVTQSSRYLVKRTGEKVFLECVQDMDHENMFWYRQDPGLGLRLIYFSYDVKMKEKGDIPEGYSVSREKKERFSLILESASTNQTSMYLCASSFWQAPDTQYFGPGTRLTVL.

This clonotype showed up many times. The J gene is TRBJ2-1, the V gene TRBV11-3; TRBD2 agrees at 13 bases. The CDR3 is 18 amino acids. The V segment lost 3 bases and the J segment 8 bases; nucleotides outside the gene matches: 13. CDR1 is SGHNT, CDR2 YENEEA, per germline. CDR3 amino acids: CASSLDGLAGAAVYEQFF. In DNA form, the CDR3 reads TGTGCCAGCAGCTTGGACGGACTAGCGGGAGCAGCGGTTTATGAGCAGTTCTTC.

This clonotype appeared many times. The gene calls are TRBV24-1 and TRBJ2-3; the match to TRBD1 covers 7 bases. The CDR3 contains 18 residues. In germline, CDR1 is KGHDR, CDR2 SFDVKD. After removal of 4 bases from V and 6 bases from J, the junction contained 18 bases not matched to a gene. CDR3 sequence reads: CATSDPRGGGQGVDTQYF. In DNA form, the CDR3 reads TGTGCCACCAGTGACCCTAGAGGGGGCGGACAAGGTGTGGATACGCAGTATTTT.

In the case of this clonotype: This is likely an artifact of a read error, given a far larger clone one base away. This chain uses TRBV7-9 with TRBJ2-3; D not resolved. The J call is doubtful: the DNA matches TRBJ2-1 better. CDR1 is SEHNR and CDR2 is FQNEAQ in the germline V gene (reference sequence). CDR3 length: 11 amino acids. CDR3 sequence reads: CASSESKEQFF. Here the CDR3 DNA reads TGTGCCAGCAGTGAAAGCAAAGAGCAGTTCTTC.

The chain couples TRBV28 to TRBJ2-5; 9 bases are shared with TRBD2. Trimming at V came to 6 bases and at J to 4 bases, leaving 9 bases not matched to a gene. The CDR3 totals 15 residues. CDR1 and CDR2 from the germline V gene are MDHEN and SYDVKM. The CDR3 loop is CASRVAGANLETQYF. As DNA, the CDR3 is TGTGCCAGCAGGGTAGCGGGAGCCAATCTAGAGACCCAGTACTTC.

This clonotype was recorded many times. The chain carries TRBV15 and TRBJ2-7; 8 bases line up with TRBD2. CDR1 and CDR2 from the germline V gene are LNHNV and YYDKDF (reference sequence). Trimming took 3 bases from V and 3 from J; bases not matched to a gene: 7. The CDR3 spans 15 residues. The CDR3 DNA is TGTGCCACCAGCAGCTCCGGGACTAGGGGCTACGAGCAGTACTTC. Translating it yields CATSSSGTRGYEQYF.

The gene calls are TRBV19 and TRBJ2-7, with TRBD2 matching 9 bases. With 7 bases clipped from V and 0 bases from J, the junction kept 4 bases outside the gene matches. This CDR3 contains 14 residues. The germline CDR1 and CDR2 sequences are LNHDA and SQIVND (reference sequence). DNA for the CDR3: TGTGCCAGTACCGTTAGCGGGAGCTCCTACGAGCAGTACTTC. As protein: CASTVSGSSYEQYF.

This clonotype was seen ten or more times. The V gene is TRBV6-5, the J gene TRBJ1-2; D is ambiguous. The CDR3 sequence is 14 residues long. CDR1 is MNHEY, CDR2 SVGAGI, per germline. The ends were cut back, 4 bases at V and 6 bases at J, with 15 bases in the middle. CDR3 bases: TGTGCCAGCAGTTCACAAGGACGCGGCGATGGCTACACCTTC. Residues: CASSSQGRGDGYTF.

The table lists this clonotype with many counts. The chain has TRBV2 and TRBJ1-1, with D tentatively TRBD1 (5 bases). V was shortened by 7 bases and J by 4 bases, with 13 bases between the two germline ends. The CDR3 consists of 13 residues. Germline CDR1 SNHLY, CDR2 FYNNEI. The CDR3 spells CASTEGYGTEAFF. In DNA, the CDR3 is TGTGCCAGCACCGAGGGGTACGGCACTGAAGCTTTCTTT.

This clonotype was seen only a few times. The chain is built from TRBV20-1 and TRBJ2-2, with a weak D call TRBD2 (5 bases). The CDR3 is made up of 15 amino acids. The V gene's germline CDR1 is DFQATT and CDR2 SNEGSKA (reference sequence). Trimming removed 5 bases at V and 1 base at J, with 14 bases between. CDR3 amino acids: CSARPQSGNTGELFF. CDR3 bases: TGCAGTGCTCGACCCCAGAGCGGGAACACCGGGGAGCTGTTTTTT.

At least ten counts were recorded for this clonotype. A clone one base away is much larger, so this may be a read error. As DNA, the CDR3 is TGTGCCAGCAGGTTAAAAGAGACCCAGTACTTC. This sequence encodes CASRLKETQYF. The rearrangement joins TRBV7-6 to TRBJ2-5, with no clear D. Trimming cost V 6 bases and J 3 bases, with 5 bases left between them. Looked up from germline, CDR1 is SGHVS and CDR2 is FNYEAQ. The CDR3 covers 11 residues. The complete variable domain, with remaining parts taken from reference TRBV7-6 and TRBJ2-5, reads GAGVSQSPRYKVTKRGQDVALRCDPISGHVSLYWYRQALGQGPEFLTYFNYEAQQDKSGLPNDRFSAERPEGSISTLTIQRTEQRDSAMYRCASRLKETQYFGPGTRLLVL.